This TCR beta chain was found in a study of cytomegalovirus exposure and HLA in healthy donors. Study as a whole: Roughly 80% of around 400 genotyped donors fell in the Caucasian-associated ancestry cluster. Study-level points and caveats: Both high specificity and high sensitivity reportedly marked the classifier's diagnosis of cytomegalovirus status.

The primer mix had 60 Vbeta and 13 Jbeta primers. Original handling: In a later analysis, of 80 million or so unique beta chains, roughly 9.9 million appeared in at least two donors. Libraries were prepared by immunoSEQ multiplex PCR; TCRdb keeps only in-frame clonotypes and omits some of them. The DNA was the basis for D and trimming; V, J and clone size are from that table. The table records more than 95,000 clones, around 15% of them present only once. This clone has more than one count but fewer than ten. The antigen remains unidentified. CDR1 is MNHEY and CDR2 is SMNVEV in the germline V gene (reference sequence). The CDR3 consists of 15 residues. V lost 3 bases and J lost 8; bases outside the gene matches: 8.

Specimen: PBMCs. The clonotype originates from a female donor in good health and CMV-seronegative. The chain carries TRBV27 and TRBJ2-7; 12 bases align to TRBD2. The CDR3 sequence is CASSFLTSGSVKQYF. In DNA form, the CDR3 reads TGTGCCAGCAGTTTCTTGACTAGCGGGAGCGTGAAGCAGTACTTC.